The 24 T cell receptor beta chains below come from one sample, sequenced in a study of a mutant IDH1 vaccine in newly diagnosed glioma. Using immunoSEQ multiplex PCR, the repertoire was profiled, and TCRdb retains in-frame clones only, with some absent. The repertoire holds about 94,000 clones, over 85% seen once, with roughly 0.78% in the top ten. Time point of the sample: week 47, end of study. What each vaccine dose contained was 300 ug of mutant IDH1 20-mer peptide, accompanied by topical imiquimod. These receptors lack a known antigen. The starting material was PBMCs, obtained from a glioma patient whose treatment included an IDH1 peptide vaccine. These receptors all stem from a woman in her 50s with glioma.

The chain carries TRBV19 and TRBJ1-2; D possibly corresponds to TRBD1 (5 bases). V was trimmed by 9 bases and J by 6 bases, leaving 17 bases between them. The CDR3 covers 13 residues. The germline V gene has CDR1 LNHDA and CDR2 SQIVND (reference sequence). CDR3 sequence reads: CASSQTVLNGYTF. The CDR3 DNA follows: TGTGCCAGCAGCCAGACAGTCCTCAATGGCTACACCTTC.

This clone was found a few times. The chain uses TRBV2 and TRBJ1-5; D not certain. The CDR3 totals 15 residues. The V gene's germline CDR1 is SNHLY and CDR2 FYNNEI. V lost 0 bases, J lost 6 bases, and 12 bases lay in between. CDR3 amino acids: CASSEALRGIQPQHF. The CDR3 coding sequence is TGTGCCAGCAGTGAAGCGCTTCGAGGGATTCAGCCCCAGCATTTT.

The chain is built from TRBV28 and TRBJ2-2; the D gene is possibly TRBD2 (6 bases). V lost 3 bases and J lost 7, with 15 bases in between. Germline V gene sequence: CDR1 MDHEN, CDR2 SYDVKM. The CDR3 loop spans 15 amino acids. CDR3 in DNA: TGTGCCAGCAGTTTGCGTGGAGGGTTAAGCGGGGAGCTGTTTTTT. Protein: CASSLRGGLSGELFF.

The rearrangement links TRBV27 to TRBJ2-1, with 10 bases that match TRBD2. Per the germline V gene, CDR1 is MNHEY and CDR2 is SMNVEV (reference sequence). The J segment lost 1 base and the V segment lost 5 bases, leaving 2 bases of the junction unmatched. CDR3 length: 15 residues. The CDR3 loop reads CASSLTSGSYNEQFF. For the CDR3, the DNA is TGTGCCAGCAGTCTGACTAGCGGGTCCTACAATGAGCAGTTCTTC.

The CDR3: CASSLVYRAKDEQYF. As DNA, the CDR3 is TGCGCCAGCAGCTTGGTCTACAGGGCTAAGGACGAGCAGTACTTC. The genes are TRBV5-1 and TRBJ2-7; D is perhaps TRBD1 (6 bases). V was trimmed by 0 bases and J by 5 bases, leaving 15 bases between them. CDR3 size: 15 residues. The V gene's germline CDR1 is SGHRS and CDR2 YFSETQ.

The V and J genes are TRBV2 and TRBJ1-5, with unresolved D. V gave up 3 bases and J gave up 4 bases, with 13 bases separating them. The CDR3 totals 15 residues. From germline, CDR1 is SNHLY and CDR2 FYNNEI. The CDR3 sequence: CASSELGVGNQPQHF. Here the CDR3 DNA reads TGTGCCAGCAGTGAGCTTGGGGTTGGGAATCAGCCCCAGCATTTT.

The V and J genes are TRBV7-9 and TRBJ1-2; weak D call: TRBD1 (5 bases). The V end was cut by 2 bases, the J end by 5 bases, with 9 bases between. The CDR3 loop spans 13 amino acids. From germline, CDR1 is SEHNR and CDR2 FQNEAQ (reference sequence). CDR3 loop: CASSLQGDYGYTF. The CDR3 bases are TGTGCCAGCAGCTTACAGGGAGATTATGGCTACACCTTC.

CDR3 protein: CAWSVTGDSYEQYF. CDR3 nucleotides: TGTGCCTGGAGTGTGACAGGGGACTCCTACGAGCAGTACTTC. The rearrangement uses TRBV30 and TRBJ2-7; 8 bases are shared with TRBD1. CDR1 is GTSNPN and CDR2 is SVGIG in the germline V gene (reference sequence). Trimming took 0 bases from V and 0 from J; bases not matched to a gene: 1. CDR3 size: 14 residues.

Here the CDR3 DNA reads TGTGCCACCAGCAAGCGGACCGGGGCGTACGAGCAGTACTTC. Amino acids: CATSKRTGAYEQYF. This chain uses TRBV15 with TRBJ2-7, with D possibly called TRBD1 or TRBD2 (5 bases each). V was shortened by 4 bases and J by 4 bases, with 14 bases between the two germline ends. Germline lookup yields CDR1 LNHNV and CDR2 YYDKDF (reference sequence). The CDR3 sequence is 14 residues long.

This chain links TRBV10-1 with TRBJ2-3; possibly TRBD2 for D (6 bases). V dropped 5 bases and J dropped 1 base, with 10 bases sitting between them. The CDR3 loop spans 14 amino acids. Per germline, CDR1 WNHNN and CDR2 SYGVQD (reference sequence). In DNA form, the CDR3 reads TGCGCCAGCAGTCGCGGGACCCGCACAGATACGCAGTATTTT. The encoded protein is CASSRGTRTDTQYF.

The chain carries TRBV19 and TRBJ2-5; TRBD1 matches 8 bases. The DNA end is more similar to TRBJ2-7, so the J call may be wrong. Germline values: CDR1 LNHDA, CDR2 SQIVND (reference sequence). This CDR3 contains 15 residues. The CDR3 nucleotides read TGTGCCAGTAGTGATTTGGGGACAGGAGCCTACGAGCAGTACTTC. Protein sequence: CASSDLGTGAYEQYF.

CDR3 residues: CASSKVTGLGGYTF. CDR3 bases: TGTGCCAGCAGCAAAGTAACAGGTCTGGGTGGCTACACCTTC. The rearrangement links TRBV21-1 to TRBJ1-2; TRBD1 is taken as the D call from the table, unchecked against the DNA. TRBV21-1 is a recognized pseudogene. This CDR3 region has 14 residues.

The rearrangement uses TRBV27 and TRBJ2-3; 13 positions match TRBD2. CDR1 and CDR2 (germline): MNHEY, SMNVEV (reference sequence). The CDR3 extends over 16 amino acids. V lost 4 bases, J lost 5 bases, and 6 bases stayed unmatched. The CDR3 DNA reads TGTGCCAGCAGTTCCCTAACTAGCGGGAGGGTAGATACGCAGTATTTT. Its protein is CASSSLTSGRVDTQYF.

The rearrangement joins TRBV19 to TRBJ1-1; D is unresolved. The V gene lost 3 bases and the J gene lost 2 bases, with 7 bases spanning the gap. This CDR3 is 13 amino acids long. From germline, CDR1 is LNHDA and CDR2 SQIVND (reference sequence). The CDR3 nucleotides read TGTGCCAGTAGTATTAAGACAAACACTGAAGCTTTCTTT. It translates to CASSIKTNTEAFF. Looking up the rest from reference TRBV19 and TRBJ1-1 gives the full variable domain: DGGITQSPKYLFRKEGQNVTLSCEQNLNHDAMYWYRQDPGQGLRLIYYSQIVNDFQKGDIAEGYSVSREKKESFPLTVTSAQKNPTAFYLCASSIKTNTEAFFGQGTRLTVV.

The rearrangement uses TRBV5-1 and TRBJ1-4; unclear D gene. Trimming stripped 2 bases from V and 0 bases from J, with 8 bases between. Germline V gene sequence: CDR1 SGHRS, CDR2 YFSETQ. This CDR3 comprises 15 residues. The CDR3 DNA reads TGCGCCAGCAGCTTTACCCGGGCAACTAATGAAAAACTGTTTTTT. Its protein is CASSFTRATNEKLFF.

The V and J genes are TRBV5-5 and TRBJ1-5, with TRBD1 identical over 8 bases. After removal of 5 bases from V and 7 bases from J, the junction contained 8 bases not matched to a gene. The CDR3 loop spans 14 amino acids. Germline assignment: CDR1 SGHKS and CDR2 YYEKEE (reference sequence). The CDR3 loop reads CASSLAGGRQPQHF. The DNA of the CDR3 is TGTGCCAGCAGTCTAGCAGGGGGCAGGCAGCCCCAGCATTTT.

The chain couples TRBV19 to TRBJ1-4; D may be TRBD1 (6 bases). Germline-derived CDR1 and CDR2 are LNHDA and SQIVND (reference sequence). This CDR3 is built from 16 residues. Trimming stripped 6 bases from V and 1 base from J, with 15 bases between. The CDR3 spells CASRPRGRETNEKLFF. Here the CDR3 DNA reads TGTGCCAGTAGGCCGCGGGGGCGCGAAACTAATGAAAAACTGTTTTTT.

The CDR3 DNA reads as TGTGCCAGTTCCCCCGGGGGGTCGAACTATGGCTACACCTTC. Protein sequence: CASSPGGSNYGYTF. The chain employs TRBV19 and TRBJ1-2, with D maybe TRBD1 (5 bases). The CDR3 consists of 14 residues. In germline, CDR1 is LNHDA, CDR2 SQIVND (reference sequence). The V end lost 8 bases, the J end lost 2 bases, and 15 bases lay between the germline ends.

For this clone: Germline is not matched at one junction end, which may reflect a read error. The chain carries TRBV29-1 and TRBJ2-7; D might be TRBD2 (6 bases). Germline CDR1 and CDR2: SQVTM and ANQGSEA. There are 13 residues in the CDR3. The DNA for the CDR3 is TGCAGCGTTGAGGGACTGGGCAGCTACGAGCAGCACTTC. Translated: CSVEGLGSYEQHF.

This clone was detected once. This rearrangement joins TRBV2 to TRBJ1-1; 7 bases map to TRBD1. The CDR3 has 14 amino acids. Looked up from germline, CDR1 is SNHLY and CDR2 is FYNNEI. After removal of 7 bases from V and 6 bases from J, the junction contained 11 bases not matched to a gene. CDR3 protein: CASTERGRVAEAFF. CDR3 nucleotides: TGTGCCAGCACCGAGAGGGGGCGGGTGGCTGAAGCTTTCTTT. Using reference TRBV2 and TRBJ1-1 for the parts outside the CDR3, the full variable domain is EPEVTQTPSHQVTQMGQEVILRCVPISNHLYFYWYRQILGQKVEFLVSFYNNEISEKSEIFDDQFSVERPDGSNFTLKIRSTKLEDSAMYFCASTERGRVAEAFFGQGTRLTVV.

V is TRBV28 and J is TRBJ1-4; tentative D call: TRBD1 (5 bases). V gave up 6 bases and J gave up 7 bases, with 6 bases separating them. This CDR3 is built from 11 residues. Germline values: CDR1 MDHEN, CDR2 SYDVKM. CDR3 nucleotides: TGTGCCAGCAGGACAGTTGAAAAACTGTTTTTT. Protein sequence: CASRTVEKLFF.

This rearrangement joins TRBV6-6 to TRBJ2-5; D is unresolved. V lost 6 bases and J 1 base, leaving 18 bases between the germline ends. Germline V gene lookup returns CDR1 MNHNY and CDR2 SVGAGI (reference sequence). This CDR3 has 16 amino acids. CDR3 bases: TGTGCCAGCAGCCCGCTAGGGCGGAGAACCCAAGAGACCCAGTACTTC. Translation: CASSPLGRRTQETQYF.

V and J are TRBV7-3 and TRBJ1-1; no reliable D call. Trimming took off 5 bases at V and 0 bases at J, with 7 bases between the two ends. Germline V CDR1 and CDR2: SGHTA, FQGTGA. This CDR3 has 13 residues. The CDR3 nucleotides read TGTGCCAGCAGCACACACCTGAACACTGAAGCTTTCTTT. Its translation is CASSTHLNTEAFF. Filled out from reference TRBV7-3 and TRBJ1-1, the complete variable domain reads GAGVSQTPSNKVTEKGKYVELRCDPISGHTALYWYRQSLGQGPEFLIYFQGTGAADDSGLPNDRFFAVRPEGSVSTLKIQRTERGDSAVYLCASSTHLNTEAFFGQGTRLTVV.

CDR3 protein: CASSDYRETQYF. The CDR3 bases are TGTGCCAGCAGTGACTACCGGGAGACCCAGTACTTC. The V call is TRBV6-4, the J call TRBJ2-5, with D unclear. Germline CDR1 reads MRHNA; CDR2 reads SNTAGT. This CDR3 contains 12 residues. V was shortened by 1 base and J by 5 bases, with 5 bases between the two germline ends.